This TCR beta chain was captured in a study of radiotherapy plus CTLA-4 blockade in lung cancer. Study summary: Objective responses emerged in under 20% of patients, and 30% to 40% attained disease control. Study outcomes and limitations: There was expansion of tumor-derived TCR clones in blood after radiotherapy plus ipilimumab.

This clone came up once. Its antigen is unknown. Assay: immunoSEQ multiplex PCR; the TCRdb copy retains only in-frame clones and omits some. Of tens of thousands of clones detected, roughly 85% appear once; the ten largest clones hold roughly 10%. The study treated chemo-refractory metastatic non-small-cell lung cancer patients with focal radiation plus ipilimumab CTLA-4 blockade. Trimming pared 7 bases from V and 4 bases from J, leaving 19 bases between. This CDR3 region has 15 residues. Germline CDR1 reads LNHDA; CDR2 reads SQIVND (reference sequence). Sample: peripheral blood, taken from a patient treated with radiotherapy plus ipilimumab. The chain joins TRBV19 to TRBJ1-1; no clear D gene. The sequence was collected from a human donor with non-small cell lung cancer who had a complete response to radiotherapy plus ipilimumab. CDR3 residues: CASIPPGRWGTEAFF. DNA of the CDR3: TGTGCCAGTATCCCTCCGGGTAGGTGGGGCACTGAAGCTTTCTTT.